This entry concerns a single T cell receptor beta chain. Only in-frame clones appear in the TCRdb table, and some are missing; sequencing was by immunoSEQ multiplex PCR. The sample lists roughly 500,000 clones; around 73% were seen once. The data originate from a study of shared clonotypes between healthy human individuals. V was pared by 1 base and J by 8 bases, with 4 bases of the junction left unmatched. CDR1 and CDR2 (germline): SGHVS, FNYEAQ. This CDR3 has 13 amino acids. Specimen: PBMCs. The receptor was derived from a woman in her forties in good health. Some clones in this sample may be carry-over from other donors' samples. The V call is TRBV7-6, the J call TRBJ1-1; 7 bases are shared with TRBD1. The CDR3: CASSLGRDSEAFF. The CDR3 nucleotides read TGTGCCAGCAGCTTAGGTAGGGACAGCGAAGCTTTCTTT.